The TCR beta chain under discussion was sequenced for a study of T cells after yellow fever vaccination. General study results and limits: The secondary response showed a weaker magnitude and a faster peak, day 5 versus 15.

This clonotype was seen many times. The germline V gene encodes CDR1 DFQATT and CDR2 SNEGSKA (reference sequence). The V gene end was trimmed by 0 bases and the J gene end by 1 base; junction bases not matched to a gene: 4. The CDR3 runs to 16 residues. They built TCR cDNA with 5'RACE template switching, a step that put in a universal primer site and UMIs. TCRdb itself ran the 5' RACE reads through MiXCR, one entry per CDR3 protein. The table lists about 45,000 distinct CDR3 sequences, 6% to 7% of them singletons. The chain uses TRBV20-1 and TRBJ2-7; TRBD2 matches 12 bases. The material sequenced was CD8+ T cells not binding an NS4B(214-222) dextramer, sorted from PBMCs, taken 45 days after the yellow fever booster vaccination. The sequence derives from a man aged 30-40 years who received the YFV17D yellow fever vaccine. DNA for the CDR3: TGCAGTGCTAGAGATCCTAGCGGGAGGGAATCCTACGAGCAGTACTTC. It encodes CSARDPSGRESYEQYF.